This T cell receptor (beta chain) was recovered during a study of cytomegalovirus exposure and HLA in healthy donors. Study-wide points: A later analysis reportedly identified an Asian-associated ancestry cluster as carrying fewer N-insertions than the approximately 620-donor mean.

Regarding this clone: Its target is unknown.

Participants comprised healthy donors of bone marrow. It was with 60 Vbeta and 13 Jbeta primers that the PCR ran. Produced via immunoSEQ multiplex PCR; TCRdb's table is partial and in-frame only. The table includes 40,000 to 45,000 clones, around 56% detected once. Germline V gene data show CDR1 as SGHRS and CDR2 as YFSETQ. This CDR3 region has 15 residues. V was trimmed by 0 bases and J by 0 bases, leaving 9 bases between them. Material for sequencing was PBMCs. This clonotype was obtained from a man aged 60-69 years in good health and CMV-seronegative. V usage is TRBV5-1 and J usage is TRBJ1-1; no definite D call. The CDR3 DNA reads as TGCGCCAGCAGCTTGGATCCGGGTTTGAACACTGAAGCTTTCTTT. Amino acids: CASSLDPGLNTEAFF.